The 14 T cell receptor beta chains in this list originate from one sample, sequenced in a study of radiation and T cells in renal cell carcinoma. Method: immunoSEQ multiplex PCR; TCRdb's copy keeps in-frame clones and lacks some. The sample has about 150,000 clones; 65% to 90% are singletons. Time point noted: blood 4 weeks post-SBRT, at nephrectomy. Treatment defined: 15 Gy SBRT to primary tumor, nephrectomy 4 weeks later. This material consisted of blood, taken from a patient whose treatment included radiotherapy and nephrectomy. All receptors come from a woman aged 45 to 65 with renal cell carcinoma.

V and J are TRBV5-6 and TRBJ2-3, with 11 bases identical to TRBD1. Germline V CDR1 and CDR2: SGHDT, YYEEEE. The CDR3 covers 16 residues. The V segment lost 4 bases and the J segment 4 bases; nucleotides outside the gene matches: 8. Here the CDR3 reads CASSPGGQGASDTQYF. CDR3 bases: TGTGCCAGCAGCCCGGGTGGACAGGGGGCTTCAGATACGCAGTATTTT.

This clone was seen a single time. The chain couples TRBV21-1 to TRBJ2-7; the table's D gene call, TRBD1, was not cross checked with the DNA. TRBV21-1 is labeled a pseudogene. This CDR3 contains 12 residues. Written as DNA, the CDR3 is TGTGCCGGCCCGGACAGGAACTACGAGCAGTACTTC. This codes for CAGPDRNYEQYF.

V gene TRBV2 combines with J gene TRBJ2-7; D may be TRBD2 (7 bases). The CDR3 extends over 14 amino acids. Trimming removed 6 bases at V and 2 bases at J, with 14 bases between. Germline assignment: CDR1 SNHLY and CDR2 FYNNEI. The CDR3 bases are TGTGCCAGCAGGTTACGGGGGGCCGCCTACGAGCAGTACTTC. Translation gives CASRLRGAAYEQYF.

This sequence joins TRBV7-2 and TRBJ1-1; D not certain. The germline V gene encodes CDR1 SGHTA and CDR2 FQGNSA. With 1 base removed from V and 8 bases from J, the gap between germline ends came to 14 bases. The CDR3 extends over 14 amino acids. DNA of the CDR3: TGTGCCAGCAGCTTAGTATCAGCAAATCTAGAAGCTTTCTTT. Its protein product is CASSLVSANLEAFF.

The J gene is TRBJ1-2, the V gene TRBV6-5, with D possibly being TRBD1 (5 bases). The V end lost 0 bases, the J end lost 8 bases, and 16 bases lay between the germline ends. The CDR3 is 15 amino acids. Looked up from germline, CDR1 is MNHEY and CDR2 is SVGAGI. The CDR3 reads CASSYSNSRRGGYTF. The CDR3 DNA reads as TGTGCCAGCAGTTACTCGAATTCGAGGAGGGGAGGCTACACCTTC.

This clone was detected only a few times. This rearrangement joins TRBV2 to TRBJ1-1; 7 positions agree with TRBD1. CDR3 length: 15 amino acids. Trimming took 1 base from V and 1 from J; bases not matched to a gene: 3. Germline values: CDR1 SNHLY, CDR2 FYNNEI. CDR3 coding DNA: TGTGCCAGCAGTGAAGGGGACAGATCGAACACTGAAGCTTTCTTT. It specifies CASSEGDRSNTEAFF. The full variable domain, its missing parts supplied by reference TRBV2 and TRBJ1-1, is EPEVTQTPSHQVTQMGQEVILRCVPISNHLYFYWYRQILGQKVEFLVSFYNNEISEKSEIFDDQFSVERPDGSNFTLKIRSTKLEDSAMYFCASSEGDRSNTEAFFGQGTRLTVV.

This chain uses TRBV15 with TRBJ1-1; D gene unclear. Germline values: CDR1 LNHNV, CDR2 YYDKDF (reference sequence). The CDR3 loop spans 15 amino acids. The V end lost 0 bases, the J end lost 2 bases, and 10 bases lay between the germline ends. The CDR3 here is CATSRDRLSNTEAFF. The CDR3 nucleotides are TGTGCCACCAGCAGAGATAGGCTTTCTAACACTGAAGCTTTCTTT.

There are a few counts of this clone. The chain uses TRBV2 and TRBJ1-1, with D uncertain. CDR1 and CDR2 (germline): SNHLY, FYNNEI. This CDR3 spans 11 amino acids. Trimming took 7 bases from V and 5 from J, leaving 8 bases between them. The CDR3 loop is CASNLETEAFF. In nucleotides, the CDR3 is TGTGCCAGCAACCTGGAGACTGAAGCTTTCTTT. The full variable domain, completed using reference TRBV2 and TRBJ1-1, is EPEVTQTPSHQVTQMGQEVILRCVPISNHLYFYWYRQILGQKVEFLVSFYNNEISEKSEIFDDQFSVERPDGSNFTLKIRSTKLEDSAMYFCASNLETEAFFGQGTRLTVV.

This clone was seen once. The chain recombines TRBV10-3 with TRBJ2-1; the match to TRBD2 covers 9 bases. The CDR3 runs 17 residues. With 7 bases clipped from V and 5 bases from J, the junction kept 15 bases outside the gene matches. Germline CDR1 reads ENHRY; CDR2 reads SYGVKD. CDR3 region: CAIKTSNGTSRDNEQFF. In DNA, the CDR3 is TGTGCCATCAAAACGAGTAATGGGACTAGCAGAGACAATGAGCAGTTCTTC.

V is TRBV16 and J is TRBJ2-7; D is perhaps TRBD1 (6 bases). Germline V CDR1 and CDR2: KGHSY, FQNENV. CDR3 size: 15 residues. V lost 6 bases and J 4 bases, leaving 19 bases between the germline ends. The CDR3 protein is CASSNDRAGVYEQYF. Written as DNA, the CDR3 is TGTGCCAGCAGTAACGATCGCGCAGGGGTGTACGAGCAGTACTTC.

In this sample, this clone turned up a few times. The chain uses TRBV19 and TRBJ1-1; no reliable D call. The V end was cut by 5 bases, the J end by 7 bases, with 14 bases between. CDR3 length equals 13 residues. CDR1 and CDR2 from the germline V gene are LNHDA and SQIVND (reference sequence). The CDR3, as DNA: TGTGCCAGTAGTCCTCGTGGACGGGGTGAAGCTTTCTTT. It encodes CASSPRGRGEAFF.

The CDR3 reads CASSSPGEETQYF. CDR3 nucleotides: TGTGCCAGCAGCTCCCCAGGGGAAGAGACCCAGTACTTC. The chain employs TRBV5-6 and TRBJ2-5; a weak D match, TRBD1 (6 bases). Germline V gene sequence: CDR1 SGHDT, CDR2 YYEEEE. This CDR3 region has 13 residues. Trimming left V 3 bases short and J 3 bases short, with 9 bases between.

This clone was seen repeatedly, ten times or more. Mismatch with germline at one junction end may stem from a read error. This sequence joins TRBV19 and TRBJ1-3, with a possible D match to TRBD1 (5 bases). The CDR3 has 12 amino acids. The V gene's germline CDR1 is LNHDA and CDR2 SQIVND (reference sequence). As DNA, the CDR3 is TGTGCCAGTAGAATAGGAGACAGCCGCATATATTTT. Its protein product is CASRIGDSRIYF.

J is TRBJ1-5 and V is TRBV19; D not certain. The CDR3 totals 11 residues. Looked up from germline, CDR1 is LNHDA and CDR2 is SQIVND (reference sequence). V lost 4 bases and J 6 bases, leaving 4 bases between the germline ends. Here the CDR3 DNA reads TGTGCCAGTAGTAACGGTCAGCCCCAGCATTTT. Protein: CASSNGQPQHF.